This passage covers 32 T cell receptor beta chains from one sample sequenced in a study of blood T cell repertoires in COVID-19. Repertoires were generated with immunoSEQ multiplex PCR, while TCRdb's copy carries only in-frame clones and drops some. The profile shows around 190,000 clones, about 80% of them singletons. Sequencing was performed on peripheral blood. These receptors all stem from a human donor in a cohort sampled during active COVID-19.

This chain joins TRBV6-5 and TRBJ2-5, with 10 bases fitting TRBD1. The CDR3 loop spans 14 amino acids. Germline V gene sequence: CDR1 MNHEY, CDR2 SVGAGI. V lost 5 bases, J lost 8 bases, and 8 bases stayed unmatched. This CDR3 is CASSNRDRGSTQYF. For the CDR3, the DNA is TGTGCCAGCAGTAACCGGGACAGGGGATCCACCCAGTACTTC.

V and J are TRBV4-2 and TRBJ2-2, with D possibly TRBD2 on 7 matching bases. Deletions cut 4 bases from V and 3 bases from J, with 15 bases between. The CDR3 sequence is 16 residues long. Germline assignment: CDR1 LGHNA and CDR2 YNFKEQ. CDR3 nucleotide sequence: TGTGCCAGCAGCCTCGGGGGGCAGTGGGACACCGGGGAGCTGTTTTTT. Protein: CASSLGGQWDTGELFF.

The chain uses TRBV12-3 or TRBV12-4 and TRBJ2-7, with D possibly TRBD1 on 5 matching bases. Trimming took 6 bases from V and 3 from J, leaving 9 bases between them. The CDR3 is 12 amino acids. The CDR3 region is CASRPDSYEQYF. Here the CDR3 DNA reads TGTGCCAGCAGACCAGACAGCTACGAGCAGTACTTC.

The chain has TRBV19 and TRBJ1-5; D is possibly TRBD1 (6 bases). The CDR3 has 13 amino acids. Germline loops: CDR1 LNHDA, CDR2 SQIVND (reference sequence). V gave up 0 bases and J gave up 8 bases, with 8 bases separating them. DNA of the CDR3: TGTGCCAGTAGTATAGACAGGGGAGAGCCCCAGCATTTT. Encoded protein: CASSIDRGEPQHF.

The chain couples TRBV7-6 to TRBJ1-4; 7 bases fit TRBD1. Germline assignment: CDR1 SGHVS and CDR2 FNYEAQ. The CDR3 has 15 residues. V lost 5 bases and J lost 0; bases outside the gene matches: 3. The CDR3 nucleotides are TGTGCCAGCAGCGCCACAGGGGCAACTAATGAAAAACTGTTTTTT. Its translation is CASSATGATNEKLFF. The full variable domain, completed using reference TRBV7-6 and TRBJ1-4, is GAGVSQSPRYKVTKRGQDVALRCDPISGHVSLYWYRQALGQGPEFLTYFNYEAQQDKSGLPNDRFSAERPEGSISTLTIQRTEQRDSAMYRCASSATGATNEKLFFGSGTQLSVL.

This clone has more than one count but fewer than ten. The chain couples TRBV25-1 to TRBJ2-7; 8 bases match TRBD1. V lost 3 bases, J lost 6 bases, and 10 bases stayed unmatched. Per germline, CDR1 MGHDK and CDR2 SYGVNS. The CDR3 loop spans 15 amino acids. The CDR3 loop is CASSDSQTGVSEQYF. The CDR3 bases are TGTGCCAGCAGTGACTCCCAGACAGGGGTTAGCGAGCAGTACTTC.

V usage is TRBV9 and J usage is TRBJ2-5, with 7 bases aligning to TRBD2. The CDR3 runs 15 residues. Germline trimming cut 4 bases from V and 3 bases from J; bases unmatched to any gene: 9. CDR1 SGDLS and CDR2 YYNGEE come from the germline V gene. This CDR3 is CASSLGTTAKETQYF. The DNA of the CDR3 is TGTGCCAGCAGCCTAGGGACTACCGCGAAAGAGACCCAGTACTTC.

This chain connects TRBV6-6 to TRBJ2-5, with TRBD1 as a possible D gene (6 bases). The germline gives CDR1 MNHNY, CDR2 SVGAGI (reference sequence). This CDR3 is 16 amino acids long. With 2 bases removed from V and 2 bases from J, the gap between germline ends came to 15 bases. The CDR3 DNA sequence: TGTGCCAGCAGTTACGCGGGCCGGGACACACAAGAGACCCAGTACTTC. Translating gives CASSYAGRDTQETQYF.

The genes are TRBV7-2 and TRBJ2-7; TRBD1 matches at 9 bases. Looked up from germline, CDR1 is SGHTA and CDR2 is FQGNSA. CDR3 size: 15 residues. Trimming removed 5 bases from V and 0 bases from J; junction bases left unmatched: 5. The CDR3 DNA follows: TGTGCCAGCAGCCGGGACAGGGCCTTCTCCTACGAGCAGTACTTC. Its translation: CASSRDRAFSYEQYF.

The chain has TRBV18 and TRBJ2-3; 7 nucleotides match TRBD2. CDR1 is KGHSH, CDR2 LQKENI, per germline. Trimming took 5 bases from V and 2 from J; bases not matched to a gene: 7. The CDR3 sequence is 15 residues long. The CDR3, as DNA: TGTGCCAGCTCAACGGGACTACATGACACAGATACGCAGTATTTT. This gives the protein CASSTGLHDTDTQYF.

The rearrangement links TRBV7-9 to TRBJ1-2; D perhaps matches TRBD1 (5 bases). With 5 bases removed from V and 3 bases from J, the gap between germline ends came to 13 bases. This CDR3 region has 14 residues. Germline V lookup: CDR1 SEHNR, CDR2 FQNEAQ (reference sequence). CDR3 sequence: CASSTNQGYYGYTF. DNA for the CDR3: TGTGCCAGCAGCACGAATCAGGGTTACTATGGCTACACCTTC.

The CDR3 region is CATSDPGQGASGEQYF. The DNA of the CDR3 is TGTGCCACCAGTGATCCGGGACAGGGGGCGAGTGGCGAGCAGTACTTC. The chain links TRBV24-1 to TRBJ2-7, with TRBD1 identical over 12 bases. This CDR3 has 16 residues. V lost 3 bases and J lost 6; bases outside the gene matches: 8. Germline assignment: CDR1 KGHDR and CDR2 SFDVKD.

In its sample, this clone was seen a few times. V gene TRBV10-2 combines with J gene TRBJ2-7, with 9 bases identical to TRBD1. Germline loops: CDR1 WSHSY, CDR2 SAAADI. The CDR3 is made up of 14 amino acids. V trimming: 2 bases; J trimming: 8 bases; junction bases outside the gene matches: 7. In DNA, the CDR3 is TGCGCCAGCAGTGAGCAACAGGGGGCAAACAAGCAGTACTTC. Its translation is CASSEQQGANKQYF.

The rearrangement links TRBV19 to TRBJ1-3; 7 bases are a match to TRBD1. Trimming at V came to 5 bases and at J to 7 bases, leaving 8 bases not matched to a gene. Germline CDR1 and CDR2: LNHDA and SQIVND (reference sequence). The CDR3 extends over 14 amino acids. This CDR3 is CASSAHRGGNTIYF. The DNA for the CDR3 is TGTGCCAGTAGTGCTCACAGGGGCGGGAACACCATATATTTT.

This clone was seen just once. CDR3 DNA: TGTGCCAGCAGCCCGACAGGGAACTATGGCTACACCTTC. Its translation: CASSPTGNYGYTF. This chain uses TRBV7-3 with TRBJ1-2; 7 bases agree with TRBD1. The CDR3 has 13 amino acids. Germline V gene sequence: CDR1 SGHTA, CDR2 FQGTGA. The V and J ends lost 5 bases and 2 bases, in that order; junction bases with no gene match: 2.

J is TRBJ2-1 and V is TRBV5-6; 8 bases map to TRBD2. The CDR3 sequence is 16 residues long. V lost 1 base and J lost 0; bases outside the gene matches: 3. Germline V gene data show CDR1 as SGHDT and CDR2 as YYEEEE. The CDR3 DNA sequence: TGTGCCAGCAGCTTGAAAGCGGGAGCCTCCTACAATGAGCAGTTCTTC. Translation gives CASSLKAGASYNEQFF.

The chain couples TRBV7-8 to TRBJ1-2; D uncertain. With 6 bases removed from V and 2 bases from J, the gap between germline ends came to 16 bases. CDR3 length: 15 amino acids. CDR1 and CDR2 (germline): SGHVS, FQNEAQ. CDR3 nucleotides: TGTGCCAGCAGTCCTTACAGAGTTCCGAACTATGGCTACACCTTC. It is translated as CASSPYRVPNYGYTF.

The V gene is TRBV9, the J gene TRBJ2-1; TRBD2 aligns across 14 bases. Germline trimming cut 4 bases from V and 8 bases from J; bases unmatched to any gene: 5. The V gene's germline CDR1 is SGDLS and CDR2 YYNGEE. The CDR3 is 15 residues long. CDR3 in amino acids: CASSSGLAGVDEQFF. The CDR3 DNA reads as TGTGCCAGCAGCTCGGGACTAGCGGGAGTTGATGAGCAGTTCTTC.

The chain carries TRBV6-1 and TRBJ1-6, with D tentatively TRBD1 (5 bases). Germline V lookup: CDR1 MNHNS, CDR2 SASEGT. The CDR3 sequence is 16 residues long. Trimming left V 1 base short and J 7 bases short, with 14 bases between. CDR3 nucleotide sequence: TGTGCCAGCAGTGAAGTTGGGGGAGGGTGGAATTCACCCCTCCACTTT. Protein: CASSEVGGGWNSPLHF.

The chain recombines TRBV7-2 with TRBJ2-7; tentatively, D is TRBD2 (5 bases). V was clipped by 6 bases and J by 4 bases, with 13 bases between them. The CDR3 runs to 13 residues. Germline CDR1 SGHTA, CDR2 FQGNSA. CDR3 DNA sequence: TGTGCCAGCAGTTTTAACCCGGGGTACGAGCAGTACTTC. Its translation is CASSFNPGYEQYF. Combining the CDR3 with reference TRBV7-2 and TRBJ2-7 gives the whole variable domain GAGVSQSPSNKVTEKGKDVELRCDPISGHTALYWYRQSLGQGLEFLIYFQGNSAPDKSGLPSDRFSAERTGGSVSTLTIQRTQQEDSAVYLCASSFNPGYEQYFGPGTRLTVT.

The chain employs TRBV5-4 and TRBJ2-3; 12 bases match TRBD2. Trimming cost V 4 bases and J 7 bases; bases outside gene matches: 13. CDR1 is SGHNT and CDR2 is YYREEE in the germline V gene (reference sequence). The CDR3 covers 17 residues. CDR3 DNA sequence: TGTGCCAGCAGCCCAAGGGGCCTAGCGGGGGGGGCAAATACGCAGTATTTT. Translated, it gives CASSPRGLAGGANTQYF. The full variable domain, its missing parts supplied by reference TRBV5-4 and TRBJ2-3, is ETGVTQSPTHLIKTRGQQVTLRCSSQSGHNTVSWYQQALGQGPQFIFQYYREEENGRGNFPPRFSGLQFPNYSSELNVNALELDDSALYLCASSPRGLAGGANTQYFGPGTRLTVL.

This chain uses TRBV6-5 with TRBJ1-2; the match to TRBD1 covers 7 bases. The CDR3 runs to 13 residues. CDR1 and CDR2 (germline): MNHEY, SVGAGI. J gave up 5 bases and V 9 bases, and 9 bases lay outside the gene matches. The CDR3 spells CASKRDSVYGYTF. CDR3 nucleotides: TGTGCCAGTAAACGGGACAGTGTTTATGGCTACACCTTC.

This clone was observed a single time. The rearrangement links TRBV10-3 to TRBJ2-3, with 12 bases fitting TRBD2. The CDR3 is 19 residues long. V trimming: 0 bases; J trimming: 0 bases; junction bases outside the gene matches: 7. Germline values: CDR1 ENHRY, CDR2 SYGVKD. The CDR3, as DNA: TGTGCCATCAGTGAGTCGGGTCTAGCGGGGGGGCCCAGCACAGATACGCAGTATTTT. Encoded protein: CAISESGLAGGPSTDTQYF.

Of note for this clone: This sample includes further DNA sequences coding for the same CDR3. The chain couples TRBV28 to TRBJ1-2; unclear D gene. Germline assignment: CDR1 MDHEN and CDR2 SYDVKM. Trimming removed 5 bases at V and 4 bases at J, with 11 bases between. The CDR3 is made up of 13 amino acids. CDR3 bases: TGTGCCAGCAGTCTTAGTGGTGGCTATGGCTACACCTTC. This translates into CASSLSGGYGYTF.

The genes are TRBV19 and TRBJ2-3; perhaps TRBD1 as D (5 bases). V shed 3 bases and J shed 5 bases, with 12 bases lying between them. CDR3 length equals 14 residues. Germline values: CDR1 LNHDA, CDR2 SQIVND (reference sequence). Here the CDR3 reads CASSIMVGQDTQYF. DNA of the CDR3: TGTGCCAGTAGTATTATGGTGGGGCAAGATACGCAGTATTTT.

J is TRBJ2-7 and V is TRBV27; TRBD2 matches 9 bases. The CDR3 sequence is 18 residues long. Per germline, CDR1 MNHEY and CDR2 SMNVEV (reference sequence). J lost 5 bases, V lost 2 bases, and 16 bases had no gene match. The CDR3 sequence: CASSLRVRVAGVVDEQYF. The DNA of the CDR3 is TGTGCCAGCAGTTTACGGGTCAGGGTAGCGGGAGTAGTAGACGAGCAGTACTTC.

The rearrangement joins TRBV5-4 to TRBJ2-2; the match to TRBD2 covers 10 bases. The J segment lost 0 bases and the V segment lost 2 bases, leaving 1 base of the junction unmatched. There are 16 residues in the CDR3. Germline lookup yields CDR1 SGHNT and CDR2 YYREEE (reference sequence). CDR3 residues: CASSLAGGPNTGELFF. In nucleotides, the CDR3 is TGTGCCAGCAGCTTAGCGGGAGGGCCGAACACCGGGGAGCTGTTTTTT.

The sample holds a few counts of this clone. This sequence joins TRBV4-2 and TRBJ2-1, with 7 bases aligning to TRBD1. V was clipped by 1 base and J by 0 bases; unmatched bases: 3. The CDR3 has 16 residues. The germline gives CDR1 LGHNA, CDR2 YNFKEQ. In DNA, the CDR3 is TGTGCCAGCAGCCAAGCGACAGGGAGCTCCTACAATGAGCAGTTCTTC. Its translation is CASSQATGSSYNEQFF.

This chain uses TRBV2 with TRBJ1-5; D gene unclear. The CDR3 covers 14 residues. Trimming pared 4 bases from V and 6 bases from J, leaving 13 bases between. The V gene's germline CDR1 is SNHLY and CDR2 FYNNEI. The CDR3 DNA sequence: TGTGCCAGCAGTGGGGGTAGGGAGAGTCAGCCCCAGCATTTT. Its protein product is CASSGGRESQPQHF.

This clone turned up a few times. This sequence joins TRBV7-2 and TRBJ1-2, with D tentatively TRBD1 (6 bases). Deletions cut 5 bases from V and 8 bases from J, with 15 bases between. CDR3 length: 13 residues. In germline, CDR1 is SGHTA, CDR2 FQGNSA. CDR3 amino acids: CASSLRGGVGYTF. CDR3 bases: TGTGCCAGCAGCCTCAGGGGCGGAGTGGGCTACACCTTC. The full variable domain, in which reference TRBV7-2 and TRBJ1-2 provide the parts outside the CDR3, is GAGVSQSPSNKVTEKGKDVELRCDPISGHTALYWYRQSLGQGLEFLIYFQGNSAPDKSGLPSDRFSAERTGGSVSTLTIQRTQQEDSAVYLCASSLRGGVGYTFGSGTRLTVV.

The J gene is TRBJ1-1, the V gene TRBV27, with no clear D. V gave up 2 bases and J gave up 0 bases, with 10 bases separating them. This CDR3 spans 15 amino acids. Per germline, CDR1 MNHEY and CDR2 SMNVEV (reference sequence). Here the CDR3 reads CASSLGQVLNTEAFF. The DNA of the CDR3 is TGTGCCAGCAGTTTAGGGCAGGTCTTGAACACTGAAGCTTTCTTT.

This chain connects TRBV28 to TRBJ2-7; tentatively, D is TRBD1 (6 bases). This CDR3 is 17 amino acids long. The germline V gene has CDR1 MDHEN and CDR2 SYDVKM. V lost 3 bases, J lost 2 bases, and 20 bases lay in between. In DNA form, the CDR3 reads TGTGCCAGCAGTTTCGGCCCTGGACAGCTCCAAGCCTACGAGCAGTACTTC. Translated, it gives CASSFGPGQLQAYEQYF.